This TCR beta chain came from a study of long-term antiretroviral therapy in people with HIV. Study as a whole: Sampling started about a decade before the 2015 immediate-ART recommendation.

Study-level results: Patients on ART gained diversity, which nonetheless stayed below transplant donor controls.

All donors provided no fewer than one pre-ART and no fewer than two post-ART PBMC samples. This clone was observed once. Its specificity is unknown. There are 11 residues in the CDR3. CDR1 and CDR2 (germline): SGHNT, YYREEE (reference sequence). Trimming cost V 6 bases and J 13 bases, with 14 bases left between them. Investigators performed immunoSEQ version v3.0 at survey level. Data came from immunoSEQ multiplex PCR; TCRdb stores just in-frame clones and leaves some out. The sample comprises 15,000 to 20,000 clones, just under 80% of which are singletons, and almost 8% rests with the top ten. This sample comprised unsorted PBMCs, obtained at the start of antiretroviral therapy, before treatment. The source is a woman in her thirties or forties with HIV. V gene TRBV5-4 combines with J gene TRBJ1-3; D ambiguous. CDR3 DNA: TGTGCCAGCACCTCCGGAGTCACTATATATTTT. The encoded protein is CASTSGVTIYF. The whole variable domain, filled in from reference TRBV5-4 and TRBJ1-3, reads ETGVTQSPTHLIKTRGQQVTLRCSSQSGHNTVSWYQQALGQGPQFIFQYYREEENGRGNFPPRFSGLQFPNYSSELNVNALELDDSALYLCASTSGVTIYFGEGSWLTVV.